Presented here are 19 T cell receptor beta chains from one specimen sequenced in a study of blood T cell repertoires in COVID-19. TCRdb's copy holds only in-frame clones and misses some; the assay was immunoSEQ multiplex PCR. Of 250,000 to 350,000 clones in the sample, 70% to 90% were seen once. The sample comprised peripheral blood. These receptors came from a woman in her 70s with COVID-19, enrolled during active disease.

This clone was detected only once. The chain couples TRBV5-1 to TRBJ1-3, with D maybe TRBD1 (5 bases). CDR3 length: 17 amino acids. Germline CDR1 is SGHRS and CDR2 is YFSETQ. V lost 0 bases to trimming and J lost 0 bases, with 13 bases between them. CDR3 bases: TGCGCCAGCAGCTTGGGACAGTCAGCTCTCTCTGGAAACACCATATATTTT. This codes for CASSLGQSALSGNTIYF.

The chain has TRBV12-3 or TRBV12-4 and TRBJ1-2; tentative D call: TRBD1 (5 bases). Trimming took off 6 bases at V and 6 bases at J, with 11 bases between the two ends. The CDR3 consists of 12 residues. DNA of the CDR3: TGTGCCAGCAGCAGGGCAGGGAATGGCTACACCTTC. Its translation is CASSRAGNGYTF.

The CDR3 region is CASSPGQPNQPQHF. For the CDR3, the DNA is TGCGCCAGCAGCCCGGGACAGCCAAATCAGCCCCAGCATTTT. V is TRBV5-1 and J is TRBJ1-5, with 7 bases aligning to TRBD1. Germline values: CDR1 SGHRS, CDR2 YFSETQ. Trimming at V came to 4 bases and at J to 4 bases, leaving 5 bases not matched to a gene. This CDR3 contains 14 residues.

The V gene is TRBV27, the J gene TRBJ2-5; the D is unclear. The CDR3 sequence is 17 residues long. Germline V gene data show CDR1 as MNHEY and CDR2 as SMNVEV (reference sequence). Trimming pared 7 bases from V and 3 bases from J, leaving 24 bases between. CDR3 protein: CASNPFPLRSEKETQYF. Written as DNA, the CDR3 is TGTGCCAGCAACCCCTTCCCTCTGAGGTCGGAAAAAGAGACCCAGTACTTC.

This clone came up once. The chain has TRBV9 and TRBJ2-3; TRBD2 might be the D (7 bases). The CDR3 has 16 amino acids. V lost 4 bases and J 1 base, leaving 16 bases between the germline ends. The V gene's germline CDR1 is SGDLS and CDR2 YYNGEE. The CDR3 sequence: CASSSRVRGRTDTQYF. Here the CDR3 DNA reads TGTGCCAGCAGCTCCAGGGTGCGGGGGCGCACAGATACGCAGTATTTT.

The chain combines TRBV6-5 with TRBJ1-1; D is uncertain. With 5 bases removed from V and 3 bases from J, the gap between germline ends came to 10 bases. This CDR3 has 13 residues. Looked up from germline, CDR1 is MNHEY and CDR2 is SVGAGI. CDR3 amino acids: CASSLLPHTEAFF. CDR3 DNA: TGTGCCAGCAGTCTTCTACCCCACACTGAAGCTTTCTTT.

This rearrangement joins TRBV29-1 to TRBJ1-2, with TRBD1 identical over 7 bases. This CDR3 region has 13 residues. Germline V gene lookup returns CDR1 SQVTM and CDR2 ANQGSEA. Losses at the gene ends were 6 bases for V and 2 bases for J; bases not matched to a gene: 6. CDR3 coding DNA: TGCAGCGTAAGACAGGGTTTAAACTATGGCTACACCTTC. Its translation is CSVRQGLNYGYTF. The whole variable domain, remainder taken from reference TRBV29-1 and TRBJ1-2, is SAVISQKPSRDICQRGTSLTIQCQVDSQVTMMFWYRQQPGQSLTLIATANQGSEATYESGFVIDKFPISRPNLTFSTLTVSNMSPEDSSIYLCSVRQGLNYGYTFGSGTRLTVV.

CDR3: CASSRLPRGDTQYF. CDR3 DNA: TGCGCCAGCAGCCGATTGCCCAGGGGGGATACGCAGTATTTT. The chain is built from TRBV4-1 and TRBJ2-3, with 7 bases lining up with TRBD1. The J segment lost 6 bases and the V segment lost 4 bases, leaving 7 bases of the junction unmatched. CDR1 and CDR2 (germline): MGHRA, YSYEKL. This CDR3 spans 14 amino acids.

The genes are TRBV7-2 and TRBJ2-6, with 8 bases identical to TRBD2. This CDR3 contains 18 residues. The J segment lost 0 bases and the V segment lost 5 bases, leaving 9 bases of the junction unmatched. Germline lookup yields CDR1 SGHTA and CDR2 FQGNSA. The CDR3 protein is CASSRQSGGDSGANVLTF. The DNA of the CDR3 is TGTGCCAGCAGCCGCCAGAGCGGGGGCGACTCTGGGGCCAACGTCCTGACTTTC.

This sequence joins TRBV5-1 and TRBJ2-7; 8 bases are a match to TRBD2. Germline V gene sequence: CDR1 SGHRS, CDR2 YFSETQ. This CDR3 comprises 15 residues. The V gene end was trimmed by 0 bases and the J gene end by 4 bases; junction bases not matched to a gene: 6. The CDR3 sequence is CASSLVVAGTYEQYF. In nucleotides, the CDR3 is TGCGCCAGCAGCTTGGTGGTAGCGGGGACTTACGAGCAGTACTTC.

This chain uses TRBV29-1 with TRBJ2-1; possibly TRBD1 for D (6 bases). CDR1 and CDR2 from the germline V gene are SQVTM and ANQGSEA. Between the trimmed V and J ends, which lost 7 bases and 3 bases, there was a span of 10 bases. The CDR3 totals 12 residues. The CDR3 loop reads CSANRDYNEQFF. For the CDR3, the DNA is TGCAGCGCTAACAGGGACTACAATGAGCAGTTCTTC.

The rearrangement joins TRBV6-6 to TRBJ1-1; D uncertain. Germline V lookup: CDR1 MNHNY, CDR2 SVGAGI (reference sequence). V shed 0 bases and J shed 5 bases, with 7 bases lying between them. The CDR3 sequence is 13 residues long. CDR3 residues: CASSYSEGTEAFF. The CDR3 DNA sequence: TGTGCCAGCAGTTACTCAGAGGGAACTGAAGCTTTCTTT.

The J gene is TRBJ2-5, the V gene TRBV30, with 8 bases lining up with TRBD1. V lost 8 bases and J lost 2; bases outside the gene matches: 4. The CDR3 consists of 12 residues. CDR1 is GTSNPN and CDR2 is SVGIG in the germline V gene (reference sequence). Written as DNA, the CDR3 is TGTGCCGGACAGGGAGAGCAAGAGACCCAGTACTTC. Its translation: CAGQGEQETQYF.

This clone was found a few times. This chain joins TRBV19 and TRBJ1-1; possibly TRBD1 for D (5 bases). The CDR3 runs 13 residues. Germline lookup yields CDR1 LNHDA and CDR2 SQIVND (reference sequence). The V gene lost 10 bases and the J gene lost 4 bases, with 16 bases spanning the gap. The CDR3 is CATSRGEATEAFF. Written as DNA, the CDR3 is TGTGCCACCTCTCGGGGGGAGGCCACTGAAGCTTTCTTT. Combining the CDR3 with reference TRBV19 and TRBJ1-1 gives the whole variable domain DGGITQSPKYLFRKEGQNVTLSCEQNLNHDAMYWYRQDPGQGLRLIYYSQIVNDFQKGDIAEGYSVSREKKESFPLTVTSAQKNPTAFYLCATSRGEATEAFFGQGTRLTVV.

V usage is TRBV5-1 and J usage is TRBJ2-2; 8 bases are shared with TRBD2. Looked up from germline, CDR1 is SGHRS and CDR2 is YFSETQ. This CDR3 contains 16 residues. V lost 2 bases to trimming and J lost 2 bases; unmatched junction nucleotides: 5. DNA for the CDR3: TGCGCCAGCAGCTTAGCGGGGGAGCCTAACACCGGGGAGCTGTTTTTT. Its protein product is CASSLAGEPNTGELFF.

This clone came up once. This sequence joins TRBV9 and TRBJ2-2; D unresolved. The CDR3 is 14 amino acids. Germline V gene lookup returns CDR1 SGDLS and CDR2 YYNGEE. V was clipped by 1 base and J by 1 base, with 5 bases between them. The chain's CDR3 is CASSVQENTGELFF. The CDR3 DNA sequence: TGTGCCAGCAGCGTACAGGAGAACACCGGGGAGCTGTTTTTT.

The chain is built from TRBV24-1 and TRBJ2-1; perhaps TRBD2 as D (6 bases). Germline CDR1 reads KGHDR; CDR2 reads SFDVKD. V lost 1 base, J lost 0 bases, and 12 bases lay in between. The CDR3 loop spans 17 amino acids. The CDR3: CATSDLGVGSSYNEQFF. The CDR3, as DNA: TGTGCCACCAGTGATTTAGGGGTCGGGAGCTCCTACAATGAGCAGTTCTTC.

The genes are TRBV6-5 and TRBJ2-5; TRBD1 aligns across 9 bases. The V gene's germline CDR1 is MNHEY and CDR2 SVGAGI. This CDR3 is 14 amino acids long. With V trimmed by 1 base and J by 5 bases, 2 bases remained unmatched. In DNA, the CDR3 is TGTGCCAGCAGTTACTGGGGGACAGGGGAGACCCAGTACTTC. Translation: CASSYWGTGETQYF.

The V call is TRBV7-8, the J call TRBJ2-1; 7 nucleotides match TRBD2. J gave up 2 bases and V 6 bases, and 7 bases lay outside the gene matches. The length of the CDR3 is 15 residues. Looked up from germline, CDR1 is SGHVS and CDR2 is FQNEAQ. Here the CDR3 DNA reads TGTGCCAGCAGTTTCAGGGAGGGGACCTACAATGAGCAGTTCTTC. It translates to CASSFREGTYNEQFF.